The next 15 T cell receptor beta chains were all read from a single sample in a study of T-cell memory formation after mild COVID-19. MiXCR was run by TCRdb on the 5' RACE reads, yielding one entry per CDR3 protein. Here the sample spans roughly 310,000 distinct CDR3 sequences, approximately 15% being singletons. The sample was PBMCs or a T cell subset sorted from them (not recorded which). Source of these receptors: a man aged 18 to 30 who had mild COVID-19 (a few samples of this study predate the infection). Cell type and time point are not known.

CDR3 nucleotide sequence: TGTGCCAGCAGCCACCGGAAGGGGCGGGGTGGCTACACCTTC. Its translation is CASSHRKGRGGYTF. The chain couples TRBV7-9 to TRBJ1-2; weak D call: TRBD1 (5 bases). This CDR3 has 14 amino acids. Per the germline V gene, CDR1 is SEHNR and CDR2 is FQNEAQ (reference sequence). The V end lost 5 bases, the J end lost 7 bases, and 17 bases lay between the germline ends.

This chain links TRBV19 with TRBJ1-4; D is possibly TRBD1 (5 bases). V dropped 3 bases and J dropped 6 bases, with 8 bases sitting between them. Germline V gene lookup returns CDR1 LNHDA and CDR2 SQIVND (reference sequence). CDR3 size: 13 residues. The CDR3 protein is CASSMKQDEKLFF. CDR3 coding DNA: TGTGCCAGTAGTATGAAACAGGATGAAAAACTGTTTTTT.

The chain has TRBV20-1 and TRBJ1-1; D perhaps matches TRBD1 (5 bases). Germline loops: CDR1 DFQATT, CDR2 SNEGSKA (reference sequence). This CDR3 region has 14 residues. Between the trimmed V and J ends, which lost 6 bases and 0 bases, there was a span of 14 bases. CDR3 bases: TGCAGTGCCCGATCACAGGTGGTGAACACTGAAGCTTTCTTT. This translates into CSARSQVVNTEAFF.

The rearrangement links TRBV7-2 to TRBJ2-5; 7 bases align to TRBD1. With 5 bases clipped from V and 2 bases from J, the junction kept 5 bases outside the gene matches. The length of the CDR3 is 14 residues. Looked up from germline, CDR1 is SGHTA and CDR2 is FQGNSA. CDR3 protein: CASSRDSIQETQYF. DNA of the CDR3: TGTGCCAGCAGCAGGGACAGCATTCAAGAGACCCAGTACTTC.

The gene calls are TRBV6-6 and TRBJ2-7; TRBD2 aligns across 11 bases. After removal of 7 bases from V and 3 bases from J, the junction contained 8 bases not matched to a gene. The CDR3 has 15 amino acids. Germline V gene sequence: CDR1 MNHNY, CDR2 SVGAGI (reference sequence). The CDR3 sequence is CASTDLAGGDYEQYF. The CDR3 DNA sequence: TGTGCCAGCACCGATCTAGCGGGGGGAGACTACGAGCAGTACTTC.

The chain employs TRBV7-6 and TRBJ1-5, with D hard to call. Looked up from germline, CDR1 is SGHVS and CDR2 is FNYEAQ. This CDR3 has 9 residues. The V and J ends lost 10 bases and 5 bases respectively, with 3 bases between them. The CDR3 protein is CATDQPQHF. The DNA for the CDR3 is TGTGCCACCGATCAGCCCCAGCATTTT. Full variable domain (outside the CDR3, taken from reference TRBV7-6 and TRBJ1-5): GAGVSQSPRYKVTKRGQDVALRCDPISGHVSLYWYRQALGQGPEFLTYFNYEAQQDKSGLPNDRFSAERPEGSISTLTIQRTEQRDSAMYRCATDQPQHFGDGTRLSIL.

The rearrangement links TRBV20-1 to TRBJ2-3; no firm D call. This CDR3 region has 12 residues. Trimming removed 1 base at V and 4 bases at J, with 6 bases between. Per the germline V gene, CDR1 is DFQATT and CDR2 is SNEGSKA (reference sequence). CDR3 loop: CSARGLADTQYF. DNA for the CDR3: TGCAGTGCTAGAGGTCTAGCAGATACGCAGTATTTT.

Only a few counts were recorded for this clonotype. CDR3 protein: CASSYGQGRAYEQYF. In DNA, the CDR3 is TGTGCCAGCAGCTACGGACAGGGACGAGCCTACGAGCAGTACTTC. The V gene is TRBV5-6, the J gene TRBJ2-7; TRBD1 agrees at 8 bases. This CDR3 has 15 amino acids. Germline V CDR1 and CDR2: SGHDT, YYEEEE. Unmatched junction bases numbered 7, after V lost 3 bases and J lost 2 bases.

The chain employs TRBV7-8 and TRBJ1-2; D remains ambiguous. The CDR3 has 13 amino acids. Germline V gene lookup returns CDR1 SGHVS and CDR2 FQNEAQ. The V gene lost 1 base and the J gene lost 6 bases, with 9 bases spanning the gap. CDR3 sequence reads: CASSLGRVDGYTF. The CDR3 DNA follows: TGTGCCAGCAGCTTAGGGCGGGTCGATGGCTACACCTTC.

This chain links TRBV11-2 with TRBJ2-1; D gene uncertain. V gave up 1 base and J gave up 10 bases, with 8 bases separating them. Germline CDR1 reads SGHAT; CDR2 reads FQNNGV. The CDR3 covers 12 residues. CDR3 residues: CASSLVRQEQFF. The CDR3 DNA sequence: TGTGCCAGCAGCTTAGTCCGCCAGGAGCAGTTCTTC.

A few counts support this clonotype. V and J are TRBV19 and TRBJ2-7; 7 bases are a match to TRBD1. The CDR3 covers 14 residues. V shed 5 bases and J 4 bases; nucleotides not matched to a gene: 8. Germline CDR1 is LNHDA and CDR2 is SQIVND (reference sequence). The CDR3 coding sequence is TGTGCCAGTAGTCTCCCGGGACAGAGGTACGAGCAGTACTTC. Translation gives CASSLPGQRYEQYF.

In its sample, this clonotype was seen a few times. The J gene is TRBJ2-5, the V gene TRBV18, with D perhaps matching TRBD2 (5 bases). CDR1 and CDR2 (germline): KGHSH, LQKENI. Trimming left V 4 bases short and J 1 base short, with 7 bases between. This CDR3 is built from 13 residues. CDR3 sequence reads: CASSQGVQETQYF. CDR3 bases: TGTGCCAGCTCACAGGGAGTCCAAGAGACCCAGTACTTC.

This chain connects TRBV7-9 to TRBJ2-1; 10 nucleotides match TRBD2. The CDR3 contains 16 residues. The germline V gene has CDR1 SEHNR and CDR2 FQNEAQ (reference sequence). J was trimmed by 0 bases and V by 8 bases; bases with no gene match: 7. The CDR3 nucleotides are TGTGCCAGCGCCTTAGCGGGGGGTGTCTCCTACAATGAGCAGTTCTTC. Residues: CASALAGGVSYNEQFF. Full variable domain (remainder filled in from reference TRBV7-9 and TRBJ2-1): DTGVSQNPRHKITKRGQNVTFRCDPISEHNRLYWYRQTLGQGPEFLTYFQNEAQLEKSRLLSDRFSAERPKGSFSTLEIQRTEQGDSAMYLCASALAGGVSYNEQFFGPGTRLTVL.

This clonotype was counted a few times. This chain links TRBV25-1 with TRBJ2-4; D is unclear. V was shortened by 3 bases and J by 9 bases, with 12 bases between the two germline ends. The CDR3 has 13 residues. Germline CDR1 reads MGHDK; CDR2 reads SYGVNS. For the CDR3, the DNA is TGTGCCAGCAGTGAGGCCTATGCCGGCATTCAGTACTTC. Its translation is CASSEAYAGIQYF.

The rearrangement uses TRBV5-1 and TRBJ2-7, with 9 bases lining up with TRBD1. The CDR3 is 16 residues long. The V gene end was trimmed by 4 bases and the J gene end by 0 bases; junction bases not matched to a gene: 8. Germline lookup yields CDR1 SGHRS and CDR2 YFSETQ. CDR3 amino acids: CASSTGQGLHSYEQYF. CDR3 nucleotides: TGCGCCAGCAGCACGGGACAGGGACTACACTCCTACGAGCAGTACTTC.